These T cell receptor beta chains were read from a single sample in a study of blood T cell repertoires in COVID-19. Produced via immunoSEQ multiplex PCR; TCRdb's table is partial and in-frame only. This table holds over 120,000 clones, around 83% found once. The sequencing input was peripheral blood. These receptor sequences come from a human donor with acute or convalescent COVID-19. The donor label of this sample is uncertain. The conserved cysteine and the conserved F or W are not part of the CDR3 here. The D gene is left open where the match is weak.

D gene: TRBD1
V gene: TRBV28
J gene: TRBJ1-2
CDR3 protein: ASSNPGQGMDYGYT

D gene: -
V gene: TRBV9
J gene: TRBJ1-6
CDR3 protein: ASRPTGKSNSPLH

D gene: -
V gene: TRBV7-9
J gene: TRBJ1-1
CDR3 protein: ASSFTGKNTEAF

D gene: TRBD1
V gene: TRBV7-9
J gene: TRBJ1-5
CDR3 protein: ASSSQSGTDINQPQH

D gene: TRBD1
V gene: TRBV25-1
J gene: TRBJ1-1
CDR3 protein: ASSRQGAMNTEAF

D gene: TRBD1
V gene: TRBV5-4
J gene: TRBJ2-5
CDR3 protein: ASSPGTGERETQY

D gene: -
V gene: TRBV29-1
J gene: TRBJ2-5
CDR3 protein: SVEETSIETQY

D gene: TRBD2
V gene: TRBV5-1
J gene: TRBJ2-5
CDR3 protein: ASSFLAGVQETQY

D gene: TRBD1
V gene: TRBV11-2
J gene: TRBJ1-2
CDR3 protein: ASSRDRGKANYGYT

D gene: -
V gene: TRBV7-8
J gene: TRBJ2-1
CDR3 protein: ASSTGLHSYNEQF